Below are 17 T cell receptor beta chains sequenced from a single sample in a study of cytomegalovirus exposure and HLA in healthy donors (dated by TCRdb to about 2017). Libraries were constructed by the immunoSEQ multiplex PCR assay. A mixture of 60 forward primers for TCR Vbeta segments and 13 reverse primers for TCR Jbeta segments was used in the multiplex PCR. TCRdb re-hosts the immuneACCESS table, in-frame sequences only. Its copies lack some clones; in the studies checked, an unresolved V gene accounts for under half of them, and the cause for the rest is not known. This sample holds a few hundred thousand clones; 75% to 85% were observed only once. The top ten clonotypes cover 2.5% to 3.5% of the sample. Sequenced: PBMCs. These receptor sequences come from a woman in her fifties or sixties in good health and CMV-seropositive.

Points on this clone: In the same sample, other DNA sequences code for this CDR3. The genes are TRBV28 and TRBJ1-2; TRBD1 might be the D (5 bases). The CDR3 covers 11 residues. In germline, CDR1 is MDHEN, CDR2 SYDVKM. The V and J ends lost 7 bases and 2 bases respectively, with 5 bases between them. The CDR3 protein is CASTGNYGYTF. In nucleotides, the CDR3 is TGTGCCAGCACAGGGAACTATGGCTACACCTTC.

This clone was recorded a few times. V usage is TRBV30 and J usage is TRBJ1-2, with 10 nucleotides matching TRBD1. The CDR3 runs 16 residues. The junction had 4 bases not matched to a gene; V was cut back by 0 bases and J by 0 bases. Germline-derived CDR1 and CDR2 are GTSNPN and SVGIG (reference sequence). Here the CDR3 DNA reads TGTGCCTGGAGTGTACCCGGACAGGGGGCTAACTATGGCTACACCTTC. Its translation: CAWSVPGQGANYGYTF.

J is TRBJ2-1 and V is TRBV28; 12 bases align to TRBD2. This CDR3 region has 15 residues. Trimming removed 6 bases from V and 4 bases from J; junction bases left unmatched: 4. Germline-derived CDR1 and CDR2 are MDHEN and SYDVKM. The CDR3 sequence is CASSITSGGYNEQFF. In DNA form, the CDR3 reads TGTGCCAGCAGCATTACTAGCGGGGGGTACAATGAGCAGTTCTTC.

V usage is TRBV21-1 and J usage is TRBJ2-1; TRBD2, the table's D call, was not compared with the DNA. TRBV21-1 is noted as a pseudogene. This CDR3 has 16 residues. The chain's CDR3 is CASSNCPSVGGNEQFF. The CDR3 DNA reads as TGTGCCAGCAGCAACTGCCCTAGCGTTGGGGGCAATGAGCAGTTCTTC.

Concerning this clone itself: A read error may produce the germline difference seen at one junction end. CDR3 loop: CSSSGGGPYGGYTF. The CDR3 nucleotides are TGTTCCAGCAGCGGGGGAGGGCCCTACGGGGGCTACACCTTC. V usage is TRBV7-9 and J usage is TRBJ1-2; perhaps TRBD1 as D (5 bases). Germline loops: CDR1 SEHNR, CDR2 FQNEAQ (reference sequence). The CDR3 loop spans 14 amino acids.

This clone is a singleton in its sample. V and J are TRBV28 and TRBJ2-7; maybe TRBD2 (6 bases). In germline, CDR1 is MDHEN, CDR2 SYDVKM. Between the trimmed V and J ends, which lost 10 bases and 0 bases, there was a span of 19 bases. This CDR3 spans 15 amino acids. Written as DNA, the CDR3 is TGTGCCACCACTCCTCTTGGGGGGATCTCCTACGAGCAGTACTTC. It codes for CATTPLGGISYEQYF.

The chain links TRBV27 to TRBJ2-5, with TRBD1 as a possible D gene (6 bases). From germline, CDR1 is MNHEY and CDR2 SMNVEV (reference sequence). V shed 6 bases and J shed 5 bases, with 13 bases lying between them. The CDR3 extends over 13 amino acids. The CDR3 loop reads CASSPSRGETQYF. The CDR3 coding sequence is TGTGCCAGCAGCCCTTCTAGGGGGGAGACCCAGTACTTC.

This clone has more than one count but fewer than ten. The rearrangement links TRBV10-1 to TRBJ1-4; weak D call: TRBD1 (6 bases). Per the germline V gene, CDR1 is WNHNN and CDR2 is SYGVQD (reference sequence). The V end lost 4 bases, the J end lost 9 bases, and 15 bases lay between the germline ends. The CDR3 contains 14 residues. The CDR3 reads CASSGGGGWKKLFF. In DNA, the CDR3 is TGCGCCAGCAGTGGGGGGGGCGGGTGGAAAAAACTGTTTTTT.

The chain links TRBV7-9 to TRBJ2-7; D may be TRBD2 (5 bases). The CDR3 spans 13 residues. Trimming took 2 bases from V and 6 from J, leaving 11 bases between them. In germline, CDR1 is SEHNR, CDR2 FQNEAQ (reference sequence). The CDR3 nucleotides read TGTGCCAGCAGCTTAACAGAGGAGGCCGAGCAGTACTTC. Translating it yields CASSLTEEAEQYF.

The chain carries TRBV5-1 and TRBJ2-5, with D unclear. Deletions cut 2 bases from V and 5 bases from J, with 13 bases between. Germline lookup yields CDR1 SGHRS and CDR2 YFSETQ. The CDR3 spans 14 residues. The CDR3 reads CASSFAPPVETQYF. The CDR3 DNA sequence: TGCGCCAGCAGCTTCGCCCCGCCGGTGGAGACCCAGTACTTC.

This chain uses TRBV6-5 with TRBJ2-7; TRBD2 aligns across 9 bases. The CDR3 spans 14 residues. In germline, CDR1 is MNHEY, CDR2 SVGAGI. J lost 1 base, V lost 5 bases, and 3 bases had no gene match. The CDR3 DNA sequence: TGTGCCAGCAGTCAGACTAGCGGATCCTACGAGCAGTACTTC. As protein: CASSQTSGSYEQYF.

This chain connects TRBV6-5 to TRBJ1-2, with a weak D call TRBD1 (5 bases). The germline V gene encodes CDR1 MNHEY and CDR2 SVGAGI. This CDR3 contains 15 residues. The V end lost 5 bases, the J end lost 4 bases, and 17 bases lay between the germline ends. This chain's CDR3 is CASSASGKGVYGYTF. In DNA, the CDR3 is TGTGCCAGCAGTGCCTCAGGGAAAGGGGTCTATGGCTACACCTTC.

The CDR3 DNA follows: TGTGCCATCAGTTCTCCGACAGGGGGCGCGAACACCATATATTTT. Amino acid sequence: CAISSPTGGANTIYF. V gene TRBV10-3 combines with J gene TRBJ1-3; TRBD1 matches at 10 bases. This CDR3 region has 15 residues. Germline values: CDR1 ENHRY, CDR2 SYGVKD. The junction had 8 bases not matched to a gene; V was cut back by 5 bases and J by 7 bases.

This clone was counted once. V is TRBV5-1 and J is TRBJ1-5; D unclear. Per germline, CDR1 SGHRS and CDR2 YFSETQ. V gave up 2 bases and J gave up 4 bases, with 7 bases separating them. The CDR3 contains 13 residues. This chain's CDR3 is CASSFDGNQPQHF. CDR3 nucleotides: TGCGCCAGCAGCTTTGACGGGAATCAGCCCCAGCATTTT.

The CDR3 sequence: CASSLLGEDNSPLHF. The CDR3 DNA is TGTGCCAGCAGTTTATTAGGTGAGGATAATTCACCCCTCCACTTT. The chain joins TRBV28 to TRBJ1-6, with no clear D. V was cut by 1 base and J by 5 bases, with 9 bases left in between. Germline-derived CDR1 and CDR2 are MDHEN and SYDVKM. CDR3 length: 15 amino acids.

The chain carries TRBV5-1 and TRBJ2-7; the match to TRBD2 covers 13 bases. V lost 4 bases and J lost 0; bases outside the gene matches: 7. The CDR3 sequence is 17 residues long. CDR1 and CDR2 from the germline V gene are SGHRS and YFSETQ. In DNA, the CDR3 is TGCGCCAGCAGCCGGGGACTAGCGGGACGAAACTCCTACGAGCAGTACTTC. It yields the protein CASSRGLAGRNSYEQYF.

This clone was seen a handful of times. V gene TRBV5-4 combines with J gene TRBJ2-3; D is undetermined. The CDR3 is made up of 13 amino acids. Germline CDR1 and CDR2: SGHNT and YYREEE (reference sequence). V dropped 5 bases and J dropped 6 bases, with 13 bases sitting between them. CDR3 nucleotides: TGTGCCAGCAGTGGGCTTGAAATGGATACGCAGTATTTT. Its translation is CASSGLEMDTQYF.